This section outlines one TCR beta chain sequence together with its context. The antigen is unknown. In germline, CDR1 is MNHEY, CDR2 SMNVEV (reference sequence). Between the trimmed V and J ends, which lost 0 bases and 1 base, there was a span of 6 bases. The CDR3 consists of 14 residues. This entry belongs to a study of cytomegalovirus exposure and HLA in healthy donors. Whole-study findings and limits: As was reported, the classifier diagnosed cytomegalovirus status with high specificity and sensitivity. The study listed roughly 150 cytomegalovirus-associated TCR beta chains. In vitro testing confirmed a few CMV-associated chains as specific for CMV antigens.

Measured with immunoSEQ multiplex PCR; TCRdb has only the in-frame clones, and not every one. The repertoire holds 95,000 to 150,000 clones, with 70% to 90% as singletons. The rearrangement joins TRBV27 to TRBJ1-1; no clear D gene. Sequencing was carried out using PBMCs. The TCR originated in a woman aged 25 to 39 in good health and CMV-seronegative. CDR3 sequence: CASSLSRGNTEAFF. The CDR3 bases are TGTGCCAGCAGTTTATCCCGGGGGAACACTGAAGCTTTCTTT.